The 26 T cell receptor beta chains presented below share a single source sample, sequenced in a study of T-cell memory formation after mild COVID-19. TCRdb processed the 5' RACE reads anew with MiXCR; each CDR3 protein has one entry. This sample yields roughly 200,000 distinct CDR3 sequences, of which 16% are seen a single time; more than 2% belongs to the top ten. The sequenced sample was PBMCs or a T cell subset sorted from them (not recorded which). The receptors were gathered from an adult woman who had mild COVID-19 (a few samples of this study predate the infection). Cell type and time point are not known.

This clonotype was seen a handful of times. The chain carries TRBV2 and TRBJ2-7, with D possibly TRBD1 on 6 matching bases. The germline V and J ends were trimmed by 3 bases and 0 bases, with 12 bases remaining between them. Germline values: CDR1 SNHLY, CDR2 FYNNEI. The CDR3 is 15 amino acids. In nucleotides, the CDR3 is TGTGCCAGCAGTGAGGAATACAGGGCCTCCTACGAGCAGTACTTC. It yields the protein CASSEEYRASYEQYF.

This chain connects TRBV7-9 to TRBJ2-4; D not certain. Between the trimmed V and J ends, which lost 3 bases and 4 bases, there was a span of 10 bases. CDR1 is SEHNR, CDR2 FQNEAQ, per germline (reference sequence). The CDR3 loop spans 14 amino acids. The CDR3 DNA reads as TGTGCCAGCAGCTTTCCCCGGCAGAAAAACATTCAGTACTTC. It yields the protein CASSFPRQKNIQYF.

The CDR3 DNA reads TGTGCCAGCAGCCAACGCAGGTACTCCTACAATGAGCAGTTCTTC. It encodes CASSQRRYSYNEQFF. The chain recombines TRBV4-2 with TRBJ2-1; D not resolved. V was clipped by 2 bases and J by 0 bases, with 8 bases between them. This CDR3 has 15 residues. Germline V gene data show CDR1 as LGHNA and CDR2 as YNFKEQ.

This clonotype has at least ten counts. The V and J genes are TRBV4-3 and TRBJ2-7; 8 positions agree with TRBD1. The length of the CDR3 is 15 residues. Germline CDR1 is LGHNA and CDR2 is YSLEER. The J segment lost 4 bases and the V segment lost 5 bases, leaving 10 bases of the junction unmatched. In DNA form, the CDR3 reads TGCGCCAGCAGCTTACAAGATACAGGGGGGTACGAGCAGTACTTC. This sequence encodes CASSLQDTGGYEQYF.

This sequence joins TRBV19 and TRBJ1-2; 7 bases align to TRBD1. Germline trimming cut 5 bases from V and 6 bases from J; bases unmatched to any gene: 12. The germline V gene has CDR1 LNHDA and CDR2 SQIVND (reference sequence). The CDR3 runs 15 residues. The CDR3 DNA reads as TGTGCCAGTAGTCACGTCCGGGACAGAAGGGATGGCTACACCTTC. It is translated as CASSHVRDRRDGYTF.

The chain combines TRBV5-1 with TRBJ1-5; tentative D call: TRBD1 (5 bases). The CDR3 covers 15 residues. Between the trimmed V and J ends, which lost 3 bases and 4 bases, there was a span of 14 bases. Germline lookup yields CDR1 SGHRS and CDR2 YFSETQ. The CDR3 sequence: CASSSHGGGNQPQHF. The CDR3 DNA sequence: TGCGCCAGCAGCTCCCACGGCGGGGGAAATCAGCCCCAGCATTTT.

This clonotype was counted a few times. The rearrangement uses TRBV7-2 and TRBJ2-2; 10 bases map to TRBD1. Germline V gene data show CDR1 as SGHTA and CDR2 as FQGNSA. CDR3 length: 14 residues. J lost 6 bases, V lost 5 bases, and 3 bases had no gene match. The CDR3: CASSDDRGPGELFF. In DNA form, the CDR3 reads TGTGCCAGCAGCGATGACAGGGGGCCCGGGGAGCTGTTTTTT.

This chain uses TRBV5-1 with TRBJ1-2; TRBD1 might be the D (6 bases). V was cut by 0 bases and J by 3 bases, with 9 bases left in between. From germline, CDR1 is SGHRS and CDR2 YFSETQ. There are 14 residues in the CDR3. In nucleotides, the CDR3 is TGCGCCAGCAGCTTGGGGTACAGGGACTATGGCTACACCTTC. As protein: CASSLGYRDYGYTF.

This chain uses TRBV12-3 or TRBV12-4 with TRBJ2-5; no firm D call. The CDR3 totals 14 residues. V lost 6 bases, J lost 5 bases, and 16 bases lay in between. The CDR3, as DNA: TGTGCCAGCAGGACCCAGAGGATCGACGAGACCCAGTACTTC. As protein: CASRTQRIDETQYF.

J is TRBJ2-7 and V is TRBV10-3; D is ambiguous. This CDR3 has 14 amino acids. Per the germline V gene, CDR1 is ENHRY and CDR2 is SYGVKD. Deletions cut 5 bases from V and 3 bases from J, with 14 bases between. The CDR3, as DNA: TGTGCCATCAGTCCTTCTAGTTCCAACTACGAGCAGTACTTC. It specifies CAISPSSSNYEQYF.

The V call is TRBV7-2, the J call TRBJ2-3; unclear D gene. Germline V gives CDR1 SGHTA, CDR2 FQGNSA. The ends were cut back, 3 bases at V and 5 bases at J, with 6 bases in the middle. CDR3 length: 12 residues. CDR3 amino acids: CASSFYGDTQYF. The DNA for the CDR3 is TGTGCCAGCAGCTTCTATGGAGATACGCAGTATTTT.

V gene TRBV7-2 combines with J gene TRBJ2-5; 11 bases are shared with TRBD2. The length of the CDR3 is 15 residues. The J segment lost 3 bases and the V segment lost 1 base, leaving 1 base of the junction unmatched. Per germline, CDR1 SGHTA and CDR2 FQGNSA. In nucleotides, the CDR3 is TGTGCCAGCAGCTTAGTAGCGGGAGGGGAAGAGACCCAGTACTTC. This encodes CASSLVAGGEETQYF.

The table lists this clonotype with a few counts. The chain links TRBV11-2 to TRBJ1-3; TRBD1 agrees at 10 bases. The junction had 5 bases not matched to a gene; V was cut back by 5 bases and J by 4 bases. The CDR3 covers 15 residues. CDR1 is SGHAT, CDR2 FQNNGV, per germline. CDR3 bases: TGTGCCAGCAGCCTTCGGGACAGGGGCGGAAACACCATATATTTT. Its protein product is CASSLRDRGGNTIYF.

This clonotype was seen only a few times. The V gene is TRBV4-1, the J gene TRBJ2-1; 13 positions agree with TRBD2. V lost 4 bases and J lost 5; bases outside the gene matches: 8. This CDR3 has 17 amino acids. CDR1 is MGHRA and CDR2 is YSYEKL in the germline V gene. Here the CDR3 DNA reads TGCGCCAGCAGCCCCGGCAGACTAGCGGGGGGTAACAATGAGCAGTTCTTC. Its protein product is CASSPGRLAGGNNEQFF.

This chain links TRBV29-1 with TRBJ2-1, with D perhaps being TRBD1 or TRBD2 (5 bases each). V was shortened by 8 bases and J by 7 bases, with 12 bases between the two germline ends. Per the germline V gene, CDR1 is SQVTM and CDR2 is ANQGSEA. The CDR3 covers 11 residues. The CDR3 DNA sequence: TGCAGCCCCCGGTGGGGGAATGAGCAGTTCTTC. This gives the protein CSPRWGNEQFF.

DNA for the CDR3: TGTGCCAGCAGCCCCGCCGGGACCGACTATGGCTACACCTTC. It specifies CASSPAGTDYGYTF. This chain joins TRBV5-6 and TRBJ1-2; maybe TRBD1 (5 bases). Germline CDR1 SGHDT, CDR2 YYEEEE. This CDR3 is 14 amino acids long. With 4 bases removed from V and 3 bases from J, the gap between germline ends came to 13 bases. Using reference TRBV5-6 and TRBJ1-2 for the parts outside the CDR3, the full variable domain is DAGVTQSPTHLIKTRGQQVTLRCSPKSGHDTVSWYQQALGQGPQFIFQYYEEEERQRGNFPDRFSGHQFPNYSSELNVNALLLGDSALYLCASSPAGTDYGYTFGSGTRLTVV.

This CDR3 is CASRKLETGELFF. The CDR3 DNA follows: TGTGCCAGCAGAAAACTAGAGACCGGGGAGCTGTTTTTT. The chain employs TRBV12-3 or TRBV12-4 and TRBJ2-2; possible D gene TRBD2, 5 bases. V was cut by 6 bases and J by 5 bases, with 10 bases left in between. This CDR3 is 13 amino acids long.

The gene calls are TRBV20-1 and TRBJ2-7; no clear D. Germline CDR1 DFQATT, CDR2 SNEGSKA (reference sequence). The V end lost 6 bases, the J end lost 4 bases, and 13 bases lay between the germline ends. The CDR3 loop spans 12 amino acids. The DNA of the CDR3 is TGCAGTGCAAAGCCAGGCGGATACGAGCAGTACTTC. The encoded protein is CSAKPGGYEQYF.

The chain employs TRBV6-6 and TRBJ1-1; D uncertain. Germline V lookup: CDR1 MNHNY, CDR2 SVGAGI (reference sequence). The CDR3 loop spans 14 amino acids. The CDR3 sequence: CISSSYIENTEAFF. CDR3 sequence (DNA): TGTATCAGCAGTTCCTACATTGAGAACACTGAAGCTTTCTTT.

The J gene is TRBJ1-5, the V gene TRBV24-1, with D unresolved. V lost 6 bases and J 0 bases, leaving 5 bases between the germline ends. The CDR3 is made up of 13 amino acids. In germline, CDR1 is KGHDR, CDR2 SFDVKD. In DNA, the CDR3 is TGTGCCACCAGTAAAAGTAGCAATCAGCCCCAGCATTTT. Residues: CATSKSSNQPQHF.

This clonotype turned up a few times. V and J are TRBV6-5 and TRBJ2-3; D ambiguous. The germline V gene encodes CDR1 MNHEY and CDR2 SVGAGI. This CDR3 contains 15 residues. V lost 6 bases and J lost 0, with 13 bases in between. CDR3 nucleotides: TGTGCCAGCAGCCAGAGGTTTGCTAGCACAGATACGCAGTATTTT. As protein: CASSQRFASTDTQYF.

The chain has TRBV7-6 and TRBJ2-3; 11 nucleotides line up with TRBD2. The V gene end was trimmed by 1 base and the J gene end by 3 bases; junction bases not matched to a gene: 6. The CDR3 has 17 residues. Germline CDR1 and CDR2: SGHVS and FNYEAQ. The CDR3 DNA is TGTGCCAGCAGCTTAGGGAGACTAGCGGGAACGACAGATACGCAGTATTTT. Protein: CASSLGRLAGTTDTQYF.

As regards this clonotype: One end of the junction does not line up with germline, which may come from a read error. The rearrangement links TRBV24-1 to TRBJ2-7; 12 positions match TRBD1. Germline values: CDR1 KGHDR, CDR2 SFDVKD. There are 15 residues in the CDR3. Written as DNA, the CDR3 is TGTGCCACCAGTGAAGGGACAGGGGGCTCCGACGAGCAGTACTTC. Residues: CATSEGTGGSDEQYF.

The chain is built from TRBV18 and TRBJ1-1; D unclear. Looked up from germline, CDR1 is KGHSH and CDR2 is LQKENI. The V end lost 5 bases, the J end lost 3 bases, and 10 bases lay between the germline ends. This CDR3 region has 13 residues. The CDR3 nucleotides are TGTGCCAGCTCAAGCAGACGGGACACTGAAGCTTTCTTT. Translated, it gives CASSSRRDTEAFF.

This clonotype was counted between two and nine times. The V and J genes are TRBV14 and TRBJ2-5, with 7 bases fitting TRBD1. V dropped 1 base and J dropped 2; count of bases not matched to a gene: 4. CDR1 SGHDN and CDR2 FVKESK come from the germline V gene. CDR3 size: 15 residues. This chain's CDR3 is CASSQGRGTQETQYF. The DNA of the CDR3 is TGTGCCAGCAGCCAAGGCAGGGGGACGCAAGAGACCCAGTACTTC.

The chain uses TRBV12-3 or TRBV12-4 and TRBJ2-3; perhaps TRBD2 as D (5 bases). This CDR3 is built from 14 residues. The V gene lost 3 bases and the J gene lost 3 bases, with 10 bases spanning the gap. The CDR3 reads CASSFRSGTDTQYF. The CDR3 DNA reads TGTGCCAGCAGTTTCCGCTCGGGGACAGATACGCAGTATTTT.